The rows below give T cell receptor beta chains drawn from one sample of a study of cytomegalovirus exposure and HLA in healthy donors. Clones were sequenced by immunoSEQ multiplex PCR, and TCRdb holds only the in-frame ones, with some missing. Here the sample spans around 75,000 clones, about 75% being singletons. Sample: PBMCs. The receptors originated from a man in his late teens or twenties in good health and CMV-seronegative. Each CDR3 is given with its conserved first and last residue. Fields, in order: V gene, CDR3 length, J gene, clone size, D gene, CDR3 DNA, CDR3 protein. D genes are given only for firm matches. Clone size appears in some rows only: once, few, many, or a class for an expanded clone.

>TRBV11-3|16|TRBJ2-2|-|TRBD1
TGTGCCAGCAGCTTAGGGACAGGGAAGGGCACCGGGGAGCTGTTTTTT
CASSLGTGKGTGELFF
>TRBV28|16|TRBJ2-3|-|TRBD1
TGTGCCAGCAGAACCGGGACAGTGTCGGTCACAGATACGCAGTATTTT
CASRTGTVSVTDTQYF
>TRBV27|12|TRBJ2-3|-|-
TGTGCCAGCAGCCTACGTGGAGATACGCAGTATTTT
CASSLRGDTQYF
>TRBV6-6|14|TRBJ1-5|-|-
TGTGCCAGCAGTTTGGGAGATAGCAATCAGCCCCAGCATTTT
CASSLGDSNQPQHF
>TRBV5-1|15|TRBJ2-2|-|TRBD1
TGCGCCAGCAGCGAGGACAGGGGGAACACCGGGGAGCTGTTTTTT
CASSEDRGNTGELFF
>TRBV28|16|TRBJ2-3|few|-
TGTGCCAGCACCCCTCCCGAGGCTTCACTCACAGATACGCAGTATTTT
CASTPPEASLTDTQYF
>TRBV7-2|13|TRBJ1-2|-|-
TGTGCCAGCAGCTCCAGGAGGGGATATGGCTACACCTTC
CASSSRRGYGYTF
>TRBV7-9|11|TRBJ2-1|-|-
TGTGCCAGCAGCCCTCACAATGAGCAGTTCTTC
CASSPHNEQFF
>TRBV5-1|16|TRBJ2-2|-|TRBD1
TGCGCCAGCAGCTTCGGACAGGGCATGAGGGCCGGGGAGCTGTTTTTT
CASSFGQGMRAGELFF
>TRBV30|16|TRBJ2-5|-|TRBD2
TGTGCCTGGAGTGGTGCTTTAGCGGGTAACCAAGAGACCCAGTACTTC
CAWSGALAGNQETQYF
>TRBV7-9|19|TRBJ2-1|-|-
TGTGCCAGCAGCTTAGAGGTTAGGGACACCATGTTAACCTACAATGAGCAGTTCTTC
CASSLEVRDTMLTYNEQFF
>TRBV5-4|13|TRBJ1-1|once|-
TGTGCCAGCAGCCGGGGGAGGAGCACTGAAGCTTTCTTT
CASSRGRSTEAFF
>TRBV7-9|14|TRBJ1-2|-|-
TGTGCCAGCAGCCCCGAGTTGGTTTCTCATGGCTACACCTTC
CASSPELVSHGYTF
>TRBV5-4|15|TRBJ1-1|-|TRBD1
TGTGCCAGCAGCCCGACAGGGGGCAAGGTTACTGAAGCTTTCTTT
CASSPTGGKVTEAFF
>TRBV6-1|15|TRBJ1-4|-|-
TGTGCCAGCAGTGAAGGGGCCAGGGTCGGCGAAAAACTGTTTTTT
CASSEGARVGEKLFF
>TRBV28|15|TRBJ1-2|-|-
TGTGCCAGCAGTTTAACAGGGCCAGGGGAAAATGGCTACACCTTC
CASSLTGPGENGYTF
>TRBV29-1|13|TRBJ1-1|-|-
TGCAGCGTCCTGTCAGGGGCTGGGACTGAAGCTTTCTTT
CSVLSGAGTEAFF
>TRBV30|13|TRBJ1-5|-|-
TGTGCCTGTGACAGGTATAGCAATCAGCCCCAGCATTTT
CACDRYSNQPQHF
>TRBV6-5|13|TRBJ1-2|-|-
TGTGCCAGCAGTTACGGGGGGAACTATGGCTACACCTTC
CASSYGGNYGYTF
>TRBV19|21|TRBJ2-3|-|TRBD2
TGTGCCAGTAGTCCCAATCGGGGGAGGACTAGCGGGGGGCCCGGCGGAGATACGCAGTATTTT
CASSPNRGRTSGGPGGDTQYF
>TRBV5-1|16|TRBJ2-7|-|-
TGCGCCAGCAGCTTGGGGGGGGACAGTCACTCCTACGAGCAGTACTTC
CASSLGGDSHSYEQYF
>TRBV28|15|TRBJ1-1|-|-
TGTGCCAGCAGTTTATCCGGGGGGCTCTACACTGAAGCTTTCTTT
CASSLSGGLYTEAFF
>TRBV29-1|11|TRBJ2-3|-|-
TGCAGCGTTGTACTAGCTAGCAGTCAGTATTTT
CSVVLASSQYF
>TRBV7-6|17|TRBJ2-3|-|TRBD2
TGTGCCAGCAGCTTAGGAGCTAGCGGGGGGATCACAGATACGCAGTATTTT
CASSLGASGGITDTQYF
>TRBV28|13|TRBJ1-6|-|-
TGTGCCAGCAGTCCCCCTTATAATTCACCCCTCCACTTT
CASSPPYNSPLHF
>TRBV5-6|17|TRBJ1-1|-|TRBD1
TGTGCCAGCATGGCTCGAGGGACAGGGGTTTCGAACACTGAAGCTTTCTTT
CASMARGTGVSNTEAFF
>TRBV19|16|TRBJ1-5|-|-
TGTGCCAGTAGTATAGGGTTCAGGGATAGCAATCAGCCCCAGCATTTT
CASSIGFRDSNQPQHF
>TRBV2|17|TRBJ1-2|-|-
TGTGCCAGCAGTGAAGACGGGTTTTCCTCCTTTACCTATGGCTACACCTTC
CASSEDGFSSFTYGYTF
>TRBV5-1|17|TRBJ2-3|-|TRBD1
TGCGCCAGCAGCTTGCACCCACAGGGGGCGAGCACAGATACGCAGTATTTT
CASSLHPQGASTDTQYF
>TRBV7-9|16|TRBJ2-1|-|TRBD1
TGTGCCAGCAGTCGCCAGACAGGGGGCCCCTACAATGAGCAGTTCTTC
CASSRQTGGPYNEQFF
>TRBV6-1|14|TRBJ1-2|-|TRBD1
TGTGCCAGCAGTGAAGCCAGGGGGATCTATGGCTACACCTTC
CASSEARGIYGYTF
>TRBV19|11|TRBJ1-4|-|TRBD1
TGTGCCAGTAGACAGGGGGAAAAACTGTTTTTT
CASRQGEKLFF
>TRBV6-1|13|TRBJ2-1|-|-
TGTGCCAGCAGTGAAGACAGCCACAATGAGCAGTTCTTC
CASSEDSHNEQFF
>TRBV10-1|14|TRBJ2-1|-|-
TGCGCCAGCAGTGAGTCTGAGTCGTACAATGAGCAGTTCTTC
CASSESESYNEQFF
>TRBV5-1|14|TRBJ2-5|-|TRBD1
TGCGCCAGCAGCTTGGCCTGGGGACAGCAAGAGCAGTACTTC
CASSLAWGQQEQYF
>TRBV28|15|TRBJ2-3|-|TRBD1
TGTGCCAGCAGTCGGGGACAGGACCGCACAGATACGCAGTATTTT
CASSRGQDRTDTQYF
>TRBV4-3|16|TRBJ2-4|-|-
TGCGCCAGCAGCCAATTTCGCCGGGTAGCCAAAAACATTCAGTACTTC
CASSQFRRVAKNIQYF
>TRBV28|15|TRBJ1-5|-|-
TGTGCCAGCACCCGAGCGCACACTAGCAATCAGCCCCAGCATTTT
CASTRAHTSNQPQHF
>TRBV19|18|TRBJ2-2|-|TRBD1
TGTGCCAGTAGTATATCAAGTGGGGGACAGATTGGGACCGGGGAGCTGTTTTTT
CASSISSGGQIGTGELFF
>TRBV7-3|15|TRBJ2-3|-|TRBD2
TGTGCCAGCAGCTATGGACTAGCGGGGTCGCGGACGCAGTATTTT
CASSYGLAGSRTQYF
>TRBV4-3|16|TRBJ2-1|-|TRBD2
TGCGCCAGCAGCCAAGGGGAAGCGGGGGCCGGGGATGAGCAGTTCTTC
CASSQGEAGAGDEQFF
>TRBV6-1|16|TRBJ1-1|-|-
TGTGCCAGCAGTGAATATTGGTCAGGGAAAGGCACTGAAGCTTTCTTT
CASSEYWSGKGTEAFF
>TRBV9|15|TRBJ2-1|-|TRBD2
TGTGCCAGCAGCGTAAGCGGGGGTCAATACAATGAGCAGTTCTTC
CASSVSGGQYNEQFF
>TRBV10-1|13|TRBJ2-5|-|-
TGCGCCAGCAGTAGGGGACGGGGGGAGACCCAGTACTTC
CASSRGRGETQYF
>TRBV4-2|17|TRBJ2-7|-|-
TGTGCCAGCAGCCAAGATCGAGGGGGAACCCTCTCCTACGAGCAGTACTTC
CASSQDRGGTLSYEQYF
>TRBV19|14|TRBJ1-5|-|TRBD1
TGTGCCAGTAGTATATTCAGGGGGGATCAGCCCCAGCATTTT
CASSIFRGDQPQHF
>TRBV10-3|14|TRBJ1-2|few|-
TGTGCCATCGCGAAACAGGATTTTAACTATGGCTACACCTTC
CAIAKQDFNYGYTF
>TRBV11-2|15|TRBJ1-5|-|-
TGTGCCAGCAGCTCCTCGTGGGGGCCCAATCAGCCCCAGCATTTT
CASSSSWGPNQPQHF